This entry features one T cell receptor (beta chain) sequence. There is no known antigen for this receptor. Per-base qualities were not stored, and no clone one base away is much larger. The sample comes from a study of siplizumab effects on memory and regulatory T cells (dated by TCRdb to the late 2010s). Study-level background: The study looked at the effect of siplizumab, an anti-CD2 antibody, on alloreactive T-cell subsets in allogeneic mixed lymphocyte reactions made from human PBMCs.

V and J are trimmed by 4 bases and 7 bases, and the gene matches miss 9 bases of the junction. The CDR3 goes from the cysteine to the phenylalanine over 15 residues. Just CDR3 DNA is preserved here, 45 bases in frame from base 1. In the germline V gene, CDR1 corresponds to SGHDN and CDR2 to FVKESK. Receptor amplification or capture employed the immunoSEQ multiplex PCR assay. Approximately 100,000 TCR templates per sample were assayed on the deep sequencing platform. Genomic DNA extracted from sorted T cells was used for TCRbeta CDR3 sequencing. The authors processed their data as follows. The R programming language was used for the clonal analysis of the TCRbeta CDR3 data. Comparing unstimulated samples against CFSE-low samples taken after the reaction was how alloreactive CD4+ and CD8+ clones were defined. Regulatory or non-regulatory origin was assigned to alloreactive CD4+ clones by matching of sequences to sorted unstimulated Treg and non-Treg repertoires. TCRdb mirrors the immuneACCESS table, restricted to in-frame sequences. Some clones are absent from its copies; in checked studies, under half trace to an unresolved V gene, and the reason for the others is unknown. The V and J calls and clone size are taken from that table; D and trimming were inferred from the DNA. Within this sample are tens of thousands of clones, with over 75% of them counted one time only. The ten largest clonotypes hold more than 1.5% of the sample.

Here is what the overall study found, with its caveats: Whether proliferating Tregs from siplizumab cultures were suppressive was not functionally confirmed. A naive or memory phenotype could not be assigned to roughly 75-96% of proliferating CD4+ or CD8+ clones. Of the alloreactive CD4+ clones that could be mapped, the Treg-derived share averaged about 67% with siplizumab compared with approximately 30% in control reactions. Unstimulated naive T cells appeared to be more diverse than memory T cells, and naive cells seemed to make a substantial contribution to the alloresponse. Siplizumab significantly lowered the cumulative frequency of alloreactive sequences that could be traced to unstimulated CD4+ memory T cells. Because sequences below about 10^-5 frequency were poorly captured, only a minor fraction of alloreactive clones could be mapped to unstimulated subsets.

Sorted unstimulated T cells and proliferating T cells recovered from mixed lymphocyte reactions were subjected to TCRbeta CDR3 sequencing. Fresh whole blood from 9 to 11 HLA-typed healthy donors was used as the source from which PBMCs were isolated. To map where alloreactive clones came from, unstimulated CD4+ regulatory T cells were FACS-sorted. The rearranged segments are TRBV14 and TRBJ2-1; the junction holds 8 bases that match TRBD2. The clonotype originates from a human donor in good health. The sequencing input was Tregs sorted from blood. The sequenced DNA is TGTGCCAGCAGCCCGCTAGCGGGCCCTCTGAATGAGCAGTTCTTC. Protein translation: CASSPLAGPLNEQFF.